Listed below are T cell receptor beta chains from one sample, sequenced in a study of T cells in Graves' hyperthyroidism and ophthalmopathy. TCRdb re-called the multiplex PCR reads through MiXCR, storing one row per CDR3 protein. Here the sample spans 480,000 or so distinct CDR3 sequences, around 43% being singletons. The sample consisted of peripheral blood or thyroid tissue (not recorded which). The receptors originated from an adult woman with Graves' disease, either hyperthyroidism or ophthalmopathy (not recorded which). CDR3s include the opening cysteine and the closing phenylalanine or tryptophan. The D gene is left open where the match is weak. The size of a clone is reported for some rows only, either as once, few or many, or as a class for expanded clones.

d_gene: -
abundance: many
j_gene: TRBJ1-5
v_gene: TRBV20-1
CDR3aa: CSASRASNSQPQHF
CDR3nt: TGCAGTGCAAGCCGGGCCTCAAACAGCCAGCCCCAGCATTTT

d_gene: TRBD2
abundance: -
j_gene: TRBJ2-5
v_gene: TRBV29-1
CDR3aa: CSVSQLAGVLETQYF
CDR3nt: TGCAGCGTTTCTCAACTAGCGGGAGTTTTGGAGACCCAGTACTTC

d_gene: -
abundance: many
j_gene: TRBJ1-1
v_gene: TRBV29-1
CDR3aa: CSALGQMNTEAFF
CDR3nt: TGCAGCGCCCTGGGTCAGATGAACACTGAAGCTTTCTTT

d_gene: -
abundance: -
j_gene: TRBJ1-2
v_gene: TRBV10-3
CDR3aa: CAISRGEGYTF
CDR3nt: TGTGCCATCAGCAGGGGAGAAGGCTACACCTTC

d_gene: -
abundance: few
j_gene: TRBJ1-1
v_gene: TRBV11-2
CDR3aa: CASSSLAGTEAFF
CDR3nt: TGTGCCAGCAGCTCCTTAGCGGGAACTGAAGCTTTCTTT

d_gene: -
abundance: -
j_gene: TRBJ1-5
v_gene: TRBV19
CDR3aa: CARAYSSDQPQHF
CDR3nt: TGTGCCAGAGCCTACAGTTCCGATCAGCCCCAGCATTTT

d_gene: -
abundance: -
j_gene: TRBJ2-7
v_gene: TRBV10-3
CDR3aa: CAISESPGEGVGLEQYF
CDR3nt: TGTGCCATCAGTGAGTCCCCCGGAGAGGGAGTGGGCCTAGAGCAGTACTTC

d_gene: -
abundance: -
j_gene: TRBJ2-7
v_gene: TRBV29-1
CDR3aa: CSVEGNTYEQYF
CDR3nt: TGCAGCGTTGAGGGGAATACCTACGAGCAGTACTTC

d_gene: TRBD2
abundance: -
j_gene: TRBJ2-5
v_gene: TRBV20-1
CDR3aa: CSATKGLAGGTETQYF
CDR3nt: TGCAGTGCCACAAAAGGACTAGCGGGGGGAACGGAGACCCAGTACTTC

d_gene: TRBD2
abundance: few
j_gene: TRBJ2-6
v_gene: TRBV7-9
CDR3aa: CASQKAGGYGANVLTF
CDR3nt: TGTGCCAGCCAAAAGGCGGGGGGATACGGGGCCAACGTCCTGACTTTC

d_gene: -
abundance: -
j_gene: TRBJ2-7
v_gene: TRBV10-2
CDR3aa: CASSESKLYGPLYEQYF
CDR3nt: TGCGCCAGCAGTGAGTCGAAACTTTACGGACCGCTCTACGAGCAGTACTTC

d_gene: -
abundance: many
j_gene: TRBJ2-7
v_gene: TRBV7-9
CDR3aa: CASSLGQRVEQYF
CDR3nt: TGTGCCAGCAGCTTAGGTCAAAGGGTCGAGCAGTACTTC

d_gene: -
abundance: -
j_gene: TRBJ1-2
v_gene: TRBV6-1
CDR3aa: CASVTRGRNYGYTF
CDR3nt: TGTGCCAGCGTCACCCGGGGTCGGAACTATGGCTACACCTTC

d_gene: -
abundance: -
j_gene: TRBJ1-6
v_gene: TRBV7-2
CDR3aa: CASSLVPQSPLHF
CDR3nt: TGTGCCAGCAGCTTAGTCCCACAGTCACCCCTCCACTTT

d_gene: TRBD2
abundance: many
j_gene: TRBJ2-2
v_gene: TRBV7-2
CDR3aa: CASSLELASGELFF
CDR3nt: TGTGCCAGCAGCTTAGAACTAGCGTCCGGGGAGCTGTTTTTT

d_gene: TRBD1
abundance: -
j_gene: TRBJ2-7
v_gene: TRBV7-9
CDR3aa: CASSGQVSVQYF
CDR3nt: TGTGCCAGCAGCGGACAGGTTTCGGTACAGTACTTC

d_gene: -
abundance: once
j_gene: TRBJ2-5
v_gene: TRBV7-9
CDR3aa: CASSLGRREKETQYF
CDR3nt: TGTGCCAGCAGCTTAGGTCGGAGGGAGAAAGAGACCCAGTACTTC

d_gene: -
abundance: -
j_gene: TRBJ1-2
v_gene: TRBV10-3
CDR3aa: CAISEPEGYGYTF
CDR3nt: TGTGCCATCAGTGAGCCGGAGGGCTATGGCTACACCTTC

d_gene: -
abundance: -
j_gene: TRBJ2-7
v_gene: TRBV2
CDR3aa: CASSDGGPSYEQYF
CDR3nt: TGTGCCAGCAGTGATGGCGGACCCTCCTACGAGCAGTACTTC

d_gene: TRBD1
abundance: -
j_gene: TRBJ1-5
v_gene: TRBV10-1
CDR3aa: CASAREGTGLNQPQHF
CDR3nt: TGCGCCAGTGCTAGAGAAGGGACAGGTCTCAATCAGCCCCAGCATTTT

d_gene: -
abundance: many
j_gene: TRBJ2-7
v_gene: TRBV12-3/TRBV12-4
CDR3aa: CASSSPVVNEQYF
CDR3nt: TGTGCCAGCAGTTCCCCGGTAGTAAACGAGCAGTACTTC

d_gene: -
abundance: -
j_gene: TRBJ1-5
v_gene: TRBV6-5
CDR3aa: CASSYSRGGVQPQHF
CDR3nt: TGTGCCAGCAGTTACTCTAGAGGGGGAGTTCAGCCCCAGCATTTT

d_gene: TRBD1
abundance: few
j_gene: TRBJ2-7
v_gene: TRBV7-9
CDR3aa: CASSPGQGIGYEQYF
CDR3nt: TGTGCCAGCAGCCCTGGACAGGGGATCGGGTACGAGCAGTACTTC

d_gene: -
abundance: -
j_gene: TRBJ2-2
v_gene: TRBV10-3
CDR3aa: CAISGDTGELFF
CDR3nt: TGTGCCATCAGTGGGGACACCGGGGAGCTGTTTTTT

d_gene: -
abundance: -
j_gene: TRBJ1-6
v_gene: TRBV20-1
CDR3aa: CSARVGGGGYNSPLHF
CDR3nt: TGCAGTGCTAGAGTCGGCGGGGGCGGCTATAATTCACCCCTCCACTTT